This entry is about one T cell receptor beta chain. This clone was seen just once. Its antigen is currently not known. The sample holds no much larger clone one base away, and base qualities are not on file. Donors formed part of the validation cohort, which comprised over a hundred subjects and was distinct from the first cohort of some 700 subjects. This sample is part of a study of cytomegalovirus exposure and HLA in healthy donors (dated by TCRdb to the late 2010s). In terms of the full investigation: A later analysis indicated that the 120 validation repertoires were generated on the platform also employed for the approximately 700 repertoires of the first cohort. The study aimed to test whether cataloging public T cell receptors could reveal signatures of past pathogen exposure. Besides the first cohort of approximately 710 subjects, a separate validation cohort made up of about 120 different subjects was used. The study combined high-throughput TCR immunosequencing, statistical association of individual TCRs with disease status, and machine learning to predict cytomegalovirus infection status. Study-level results and caveats: Three of the identified cytomegalovirus-associated TCR beta chains were confirmed in vitro to be specific for cytomegalovirus antigens. According to the authors, the approach could potentially be generalized to other disease states and immunological phenotypes. In both the original and validation cohorts, the classifier was reported to diagnose cytomegalovirus status with high specificity and sensitivity. Of the cluster scores, roughly 93% were above 0 in a later analysis, which found that TCRs clustered in the first cohort also tended to co-occur in the approximately 130 validation repertoires. While some public TCRs were present in many individuals, most TCR sequences turned up only very rarely across donors. In the study, 164 TCR beta chains were listed as associated with cytomegalovirus. All 120 or so repertoires were used to score co-occurrence in the validation cohort in a later analysis, because that analysis had no HLA typing for the cohort.

As encoded in the germline V gene, CDR1 is MDHEN while CDR2 is SYDVKM. Including the terminal cysteine and phenylalanine, the CDR3 comprises 16 residues. Left in the record is the CDR3 DNA by itself, 48 bases read in frame from the first base. V has 5 bases trimmed and J has 2 bases trimmed; junction bases matching no gene number 6. Library generation was performed with the immunoSEQ multiplex PCR assay. In the original analysis: To diagnose cytomegalovirus status from the catalog of TCR beta chain sequences, a statistical classification framework was built. The table comes from immuneACCESS by way of TCRdb, which keeps in-frame sequences with V and J called. Part of the clones is missing from these tables; in studies checked, under half for an unresolved V gene and the rest for unknown reasons. The DNA was the basis for D and trimming; V, J and clone size are from that table. The sample has about 220,000 clones on record, over 80% of them singletons. About 0.95% of the sample goes to the ten largest clones.

This TCR was sampled from a woman aged 18-29 years in good health and CMV-seronegative. Sequencing was carried out using PBMCs. This sequence uses TRBV28 and TRBJ1-6, and 7 bases in between align with TRBD1. The bases are TGTGCCAGCAGTGGGAGACAGGGCACCTATAATTCACCCCTCCACTTT. Its protein is CASSGRQGTYNSPLHF. With the rest looked up from the reference TRBV28 and TRBJ1-6 genes rather than sequenced, the full variable domain is DVKVTQSSRYLVKRTGEKVFLECVQDMDHENMFWYRQDPGLGLRLIYFSYDVKMKEKGDIPEGYSVSREKKERFSLILESASTNQTSMYLCASSGRQGTYNSPLHFGNGTRLTVT.